A single T cell receptor (beta chain) is shown here with its context. Its cognate antigen is unknown. The sample originates from a study of long-term antiretroviral therapy in people with HIV. Germline V lookup: CDR1 GTSNPN, CDR2 SVGIG (reference sequence). Trimming cost V 0 bases and J 4 bases; bases outside gene matches: 8. The CDR3 is 16 residues long. The assay used was immunoSEQ (version v3.0), run at survey level. Measured with immunoSEQ multiplex PCR; TCRdb has only the in-frame clones, and not every one. The sample yields 30,000 to 40,000 clones, roughly 76% seen once. Participants living with HIV all received treatment in the United States. The study's findings and limits: Increased diversity was seen after ART, yet it remained lower than in transplant donor controls. HIV repertoires covered narrower CDR3 length ranges than controls did.

The chain employs TRBV30 and TRBJ1-4, with 7 bases matching TRBD1. The starting material was unsorted PBMCs, obtained 1.5 years after starting antiretroviral therapy. The clonotype was recovered from a man between 18 and 29 years old with HIV. CDR3 sequence: CAWSVEGAPGNEKLFF. CDR3 coding DNA: TGTGCCTGGAGTGTAGAGGGGGCGCCGGGTAATGAAAAACTGTTTTTT. Looking up the rest from reference TRBV30 and TRBJ1-4 gives the full variable domain: SQTIHQWPATLVQPVGSPLSLECTVEGTSNPNLYWYRQAAGRGLQLLFYSVGIGQISSEVPQNLSASRPQDRQFILSSKKLLLSDSGFYLCAWSVEGAPGNEKLFFGSGTQLSVL.